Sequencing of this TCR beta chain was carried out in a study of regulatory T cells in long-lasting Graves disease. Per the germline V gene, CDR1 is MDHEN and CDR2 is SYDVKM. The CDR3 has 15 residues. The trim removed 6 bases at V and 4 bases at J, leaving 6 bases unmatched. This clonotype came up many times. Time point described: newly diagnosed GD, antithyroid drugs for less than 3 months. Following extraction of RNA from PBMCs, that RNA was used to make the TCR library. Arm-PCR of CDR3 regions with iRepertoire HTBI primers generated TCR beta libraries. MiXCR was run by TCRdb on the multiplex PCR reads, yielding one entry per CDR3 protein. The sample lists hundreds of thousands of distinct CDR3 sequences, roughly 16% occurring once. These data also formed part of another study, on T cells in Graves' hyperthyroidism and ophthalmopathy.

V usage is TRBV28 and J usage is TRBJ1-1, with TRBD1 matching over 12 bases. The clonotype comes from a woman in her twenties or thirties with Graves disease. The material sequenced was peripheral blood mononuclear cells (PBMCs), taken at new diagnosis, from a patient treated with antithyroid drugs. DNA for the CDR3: TGTGCCAGCAGGGGACAGGGGGCCGTGGTCACTGAAGCTTTCTTT. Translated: CASRGQGAVVTEAFF.